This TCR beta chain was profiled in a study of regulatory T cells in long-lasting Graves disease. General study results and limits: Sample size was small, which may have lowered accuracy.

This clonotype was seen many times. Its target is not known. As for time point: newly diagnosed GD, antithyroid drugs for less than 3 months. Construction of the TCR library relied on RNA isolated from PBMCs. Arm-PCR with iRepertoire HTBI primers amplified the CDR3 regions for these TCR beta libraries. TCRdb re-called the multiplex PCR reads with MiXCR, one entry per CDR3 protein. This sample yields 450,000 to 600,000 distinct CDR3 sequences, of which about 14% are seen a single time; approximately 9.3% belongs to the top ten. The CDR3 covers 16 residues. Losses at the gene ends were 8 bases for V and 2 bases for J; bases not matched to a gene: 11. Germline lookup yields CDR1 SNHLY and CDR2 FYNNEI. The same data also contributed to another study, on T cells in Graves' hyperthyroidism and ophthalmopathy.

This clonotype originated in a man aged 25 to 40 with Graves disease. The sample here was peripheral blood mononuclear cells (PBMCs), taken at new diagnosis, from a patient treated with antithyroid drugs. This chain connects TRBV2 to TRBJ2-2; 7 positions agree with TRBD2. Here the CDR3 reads CASLPRASGNTGELFF. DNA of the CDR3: TGTGCCAGCCTCCCCCGGGCTAGCGGAAACACCGGGGAGCTGTTTTTT.